This TCR beta chain was found in a study of patients and donors after allogeneic stem cell transplantation. The sample holds many counts of this clonotype. TCRdb re-called the RT-PCR reads through MiXCR, storing one row per CDR3 protein. The sample shows some 150,000 distinct CDR3 sequences, approximately 37% of them seen only once. V was shortened by 2 bases and J by 5 bases, with 9 bases between the two germline ends. The CDR3 consists of 14 residues. CDR1 and CDR2 from the germline V gene are SGHVS and FNYEAQ. The clonotype originates from a human donor who was either an allogeneic HSCT recipient or a stem cell or donor lymphocyte infusion donor (not recorded which). It is not recorded whose cells these are; they may come from a transplant donor. The sample taken for sequencing was blood, either unsorted or a sorted T cell fraction (not recorded which). The gene calls are TRBV7-6 and TRBJ1-4; D is unclear. The CDR3 nucleotides read TGTGCCAGCAGCTTAAAACAGCCAAATGAAAAACTGTTTTTT. Its translation: CASSLKQPNEKLFF.